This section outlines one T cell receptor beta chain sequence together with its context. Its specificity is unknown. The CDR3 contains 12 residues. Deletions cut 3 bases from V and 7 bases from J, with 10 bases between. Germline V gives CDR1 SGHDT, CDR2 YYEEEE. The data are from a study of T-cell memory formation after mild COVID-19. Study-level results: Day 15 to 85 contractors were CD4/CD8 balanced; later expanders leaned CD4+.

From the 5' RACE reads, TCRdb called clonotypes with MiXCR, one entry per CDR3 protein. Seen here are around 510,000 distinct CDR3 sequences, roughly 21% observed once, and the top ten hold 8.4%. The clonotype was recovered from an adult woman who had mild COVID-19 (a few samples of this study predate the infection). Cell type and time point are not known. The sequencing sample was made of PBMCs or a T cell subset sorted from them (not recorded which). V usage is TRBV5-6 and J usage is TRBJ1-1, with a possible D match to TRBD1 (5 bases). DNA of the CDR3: TGTGCCAGCAGCTACAGACAGCTTGAAGCTTTCTTT. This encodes CASSYRQLEAFF.